Detailed here is one T cell receptor (beta chain). The record originates from a study of T cell responses to AZD1222 COVID-19 vaccine. Generated by immunoSEQ multiplex PCR, the TCRdb table keeps only in-frame clones and is missing some. This sample has tens of thousands of clones; 80% to 90% occur once, and the top ten carry more than 12%. Germline V CDR1 and CDR2: LGHDT, YNNKEL (reference sequence). The CDR3 has 13 residues. Trimming stripped 6 bases from V and 6 bases from J, with 13 bases between. This material consisted of peripheral blood, taken on day 0 of AZD1222 vaccination. The chain employs TRBV3-1 (or the pseudogene TRBV3-2) and TRBJ2-3; D remains unclear. The source of this sequence is an adult in good health. CDR3 coding DNA: TGTGCCAGCAGATTTCAGGCGATGGATACGCAGTATTTT. Protein product: CASRFQAMDTQYF.